One and the same sample provided the 10 T cell receptor beta chains below, sequenced in a study of blood T cell repertoires in COVID-19. TCRdb keeps only in-frame clones here, not all; method: immunoSEQ multiplex PCR. Of roughly 380,000 clones in the sample, more than 70% were seen once. The sample consisted of PBMCs or T cells enriched from blood (not recorded which). The source is a man younger than 40 who had recovered from COVID-19.

This clone was counted a single time. The chain is built from TRBV18 and TRBJ1-6, with TRBD1 identical over 9 bases. Germline V gene lookup returns CDR1 KGHSH and CDR2 LQKENI. CDR3 size: 14 residues. Germline trimming cut 6 bases from V and 9 bases from J; bases unmatched to any gene: 6. CDR3 loop: CASSRDRVGSPLHF. In DNA, the CDR3 is TGTGCCAGCTCCCGGGACAGGGTTGGTTCACCCCTCCACTTT.

V is TRBV7-9 and J is TRBJ1-2; possible D gene TRBD1, 5 bases. Germline V gene sequence: CDR1 SEHNR, CDR2 FQNEAQ (reference sequence). The CDR3 is made up of 13 amino acids. Trimming took off 3 bases at V and 3 bases at J, with 8 bases between the two ends. The CDR3 is CASSFGGDYGYTF. CDR3 nucleotides: TGTGCCAGCAGCTTCGGGGGGGACTATGGCTACACCTTC.

The chain has TRBV11-2 and TRBJ1-1, with a possible D match to TRBD1 (5 bases). The V gene lost 5 bases and the J gene lost 5 bases, with 15 bases spanning the gap. Germline V gene lookup returns CDR1 SGHAT and CDR2 FQNNGV. This CDR3 spans 14 amino acids. CDR3 nucleotides: TGTGCCAGCAGCATGTCGGGGGTTGCGACTGAAGCTTTCTTT. Its protein is CASSMSGVATEAFF.

The chain is built from TRBV6-4 and TRBJ2-3; possible D gene TRBD2, 5 bases. CDR3 length: 16 amino acids. The V end was cut by 0 bases, the J end by 1 base, with 11 bases between. Germline CDR1 reads MRHNA; CDR2 reads SNTAGT. CDR3 region: CASSDSPGVGTDTQYF. The CDR3 bases are TGTGCCAGCAGTGACTCCCCCGGGGTAGGCACAGATACGCAGTATTTT.

The chain links TRBV5-4 to TRBJ2-6; 9 bases match TRBD1. Trimming cost V 4 bases and J 2 bases; bases outside gene matches: 4. Germline V lookup: CDR1 SGHNT, CDR2 YYREEE (reference sequence). This CDR3 region has 16 residues. Here the CDR3 reads CASSPTGGPGANVLTF. CDR3 sequence (DNA): TGTGCCAGCAGCCCAACAGGGGGCCCTGGGGCCAACGTCCTGACTTTC.

This clone was seen a few times. The J gene is TRBJ1-6, the V gene TRBV27; D gene unclear. CDR1 is MNHEY, CDR2 SMNVEV, per germline (reference sequence). The length of the CDR3 is 19 residues. Deletions cut 0 bases from V and 3 bases from J, with 18 bases between. Here the CDR3 DNA reads TGTGCCAGCAGTTTATCCCAGATTTTCCAACCAAACTATAATTCACCCCTCCACTTT. Its translation is CASSLSQIFQPNYNSPLHF.

The V gene is TRBV6-5, the J gene TRBJ1-1; TRBD1 might be the D (5 bases). The CDR3 extends over 16 amino acids. Germline-derived CDR1 and CDR2 are MNHEY and SVGAGI. Deletions cut 2 bases from V and 4 bases from J, with 17 bases between. The CDR3 protein is CASSYVAGFRGTEAFF. The CDR3 nucleotides read TGTGCCAGCAGTTACGTGGCAGGGTTCAGAGGCACTGAAGCTTTCTTT.

The chain combines TRBV4-1 with TRBJ2-3, with 7 bases identical to TRBD1. Trimming removed 5 bases from V and 6 bases from J; junction bases left unmatched: 17. The CDR3 has 17 residues. Germline CDR1 is MGHRA and CDR2 is YSYEKL. The chain's CDR3 is CASSSLSTGYNPDTQYF. CDR3 coding DNA: TGCGCCAGCAGCTCCCTCTCGACAGGGTATAATCCGGATACGCAGTATTTT.

The V gene is TRBV18, the J gene TRBJ1-6, with D unclear. In germline, CDR1 is KGHSH, CDR2 LQKENI. With 1 base removed from V and 0 bases from J, the gap between germline ends came to 16 bases. The CDR3 sequence is 19 residues long. For the CDR3, the DNA is TGTGCCAGCTCACCACGTAGGGCCGAGACTAGCTCCTATAATTCACCCCTCCACTTT. Its protein is CASSPRRAETSSYNSPLHF.

A single count supports this clone. The chain joins TRBV5-1 to TRBJ2-1; 8 nucleotides align to TRBD2. CDR1 is SGHRS, CDR2 YFSETQ, per germline. Trimming at V came to 5 bases and at J to 9 bases, leaving 13 bases not matched to a gene. The CDR3 contains 15 residues. CDR3 loop: CASSPGTSGIGEQFF. CDR3 bases: TGCGCCAGCAGTCCAGGGACTAGTGGGATAGGTGAGCAGTTCTTC.